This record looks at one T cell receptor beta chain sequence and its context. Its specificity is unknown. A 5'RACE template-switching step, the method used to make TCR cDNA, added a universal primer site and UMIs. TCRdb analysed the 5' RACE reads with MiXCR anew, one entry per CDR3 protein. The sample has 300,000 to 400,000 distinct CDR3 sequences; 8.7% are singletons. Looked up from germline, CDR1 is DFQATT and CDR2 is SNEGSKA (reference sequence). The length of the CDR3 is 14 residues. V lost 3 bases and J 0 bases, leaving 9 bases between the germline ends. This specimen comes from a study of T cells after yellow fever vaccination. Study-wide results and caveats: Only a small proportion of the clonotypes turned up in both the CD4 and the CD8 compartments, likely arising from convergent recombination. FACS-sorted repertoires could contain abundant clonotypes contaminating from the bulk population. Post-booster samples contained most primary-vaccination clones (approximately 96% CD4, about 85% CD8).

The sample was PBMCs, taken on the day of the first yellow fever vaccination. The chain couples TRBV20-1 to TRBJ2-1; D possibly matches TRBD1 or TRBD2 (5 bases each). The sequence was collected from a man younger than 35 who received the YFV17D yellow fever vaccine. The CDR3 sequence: CSARRDGSYNEQFF. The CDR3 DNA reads TGCAGTGCTAGGAGGGACGGCTCCTACAATGAGCAGTTCTTC.